This paragraph reports one TCR beta chain. Its antigen is not identified. The sample is drawn from a study of shared clonotypes between healthy human individuals. The study's findings and limits: Owing to a small donor count, the genetic and exposure-history diversity represented was limited. What rarefaction showed was incomplete sorted-subset sequencing despite large depth.

Some clones are missing from TCRdb's copy, which holds only in-frame ones; the method was immunoSEQ multiplex PCR. Found here are 1.6 million or so clones, more than 95% of them singletons; the top ten hold 0.95% to 1.5%. This CDR3 has 15 amino acids. The junction had 12 bases not matched to a gene; V was cut back by 8 bases and J by 6 bases. Germline CDR1 MNHNS, CDR2 SASEGT. This TCR was recovered from a man aged 25-45 years in good health. This sequence joins TRBV6-1 and TRBJ1-5; TRBD1 agrees at 8 bases. Sample: naive CD4+ T cells sorted from blood. Subset here: CD45RA+ positively selected. CDR3 coding DNA: TGTGCCAGCTTGACAGGACAGGGTCTCTTTCAGCCCCAGCATTTT. This gives the protein CASLTGQGLFQPQHF.